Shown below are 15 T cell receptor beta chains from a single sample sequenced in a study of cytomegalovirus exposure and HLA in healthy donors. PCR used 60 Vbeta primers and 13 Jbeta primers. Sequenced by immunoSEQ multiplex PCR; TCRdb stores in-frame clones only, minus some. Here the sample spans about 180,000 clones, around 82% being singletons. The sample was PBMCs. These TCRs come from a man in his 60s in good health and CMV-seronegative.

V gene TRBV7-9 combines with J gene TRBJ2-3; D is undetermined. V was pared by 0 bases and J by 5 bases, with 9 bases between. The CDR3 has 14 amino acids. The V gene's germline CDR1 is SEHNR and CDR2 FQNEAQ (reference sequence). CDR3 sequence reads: CASSLAPEKDTQYF. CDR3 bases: TGTGCCAGCAGCTTAGCGCCGGAGAAAGATACGCAGTATTTT.

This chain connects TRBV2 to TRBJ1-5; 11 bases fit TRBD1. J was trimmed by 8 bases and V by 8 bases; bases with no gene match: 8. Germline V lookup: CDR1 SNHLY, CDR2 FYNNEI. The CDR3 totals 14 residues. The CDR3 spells CASGRTGGLEPQHF. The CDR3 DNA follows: TGTGCCAGCGGGAGGACAGGGGGCCTGGAGCCCCAGCATTTT.

The CDR3 sequence: CASSESETYEQYF. The CDR3 DNA sequence: TGTGCCAGCAGTGAGTCAGAAACCTACGAGCAGTACTTC. V usage is TRBV6-1 and J usage is TRBJ2-7; no definite D call. The germline CDR1 and CDR2 sequences are MNHNS and SASEGT. CDR3 size: 13 residues. Trimming took off 3 bases at V and 2 bases at J, with 8 bases between the two ends.

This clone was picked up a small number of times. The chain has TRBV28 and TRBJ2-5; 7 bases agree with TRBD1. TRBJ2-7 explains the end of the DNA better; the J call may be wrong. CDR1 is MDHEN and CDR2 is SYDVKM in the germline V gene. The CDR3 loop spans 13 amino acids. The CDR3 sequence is CASSRQGRIEQYF. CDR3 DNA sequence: TGTGCCAGCAGCCGACAGGGTCGTATCGAGCAGTACTTC.

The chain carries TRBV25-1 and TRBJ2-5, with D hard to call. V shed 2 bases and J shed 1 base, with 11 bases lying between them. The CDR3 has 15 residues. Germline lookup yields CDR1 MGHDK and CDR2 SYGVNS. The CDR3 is CASSELGGVQETQYF. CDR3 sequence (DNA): TGTGCCAGCAGTGAACTTGGCGGAGTCCAAGAGACCCAGTACTTC.

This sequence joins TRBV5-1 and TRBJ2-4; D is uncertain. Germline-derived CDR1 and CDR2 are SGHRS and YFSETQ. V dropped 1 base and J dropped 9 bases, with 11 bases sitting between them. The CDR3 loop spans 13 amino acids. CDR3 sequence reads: CASSLFSVGIQYF. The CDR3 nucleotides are TGCGCCAGCAGCTTGTTCAGCGTGGGCATTCAGTACTTC. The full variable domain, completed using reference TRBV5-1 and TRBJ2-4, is KAGVTQTPRYLIKTRGQQVTLSCSPISGHRSVSWYQQTPGQGLQFLFEYFSETQRNKGNFPGRFSGRQFSNSRSEMNVSTLELGDSALYLCASSLFSVGIQYFGAGTRLSVL.

CDR3: CASSLLFRGNNEQFF. The CDR3 DNA follows: TGTGCCAGCAGTTTACTTTTTCGGGGGAACAATGAGCAGTTCTTC. V usage is TRBV28 and J usage is TRBJ2-1; D may be TRBD2 (6 bases). The CDR3 spans 15 residues. Between the trimmed V and J ends, which lost 2 bases and 5 bases, there was a span of 13 bases. Germline loops: CDR1 MDHEN, CDR2 SYDVKM.

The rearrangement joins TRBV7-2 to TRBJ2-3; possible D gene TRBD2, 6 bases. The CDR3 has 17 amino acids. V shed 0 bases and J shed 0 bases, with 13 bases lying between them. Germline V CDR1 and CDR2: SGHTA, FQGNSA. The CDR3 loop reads CASSLAPAGRSTDTQYF. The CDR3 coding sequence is TGTGCCAGCAGCTTAGCCCCGGCGGGGCGGAGCACAGATACGCAGTATTTT. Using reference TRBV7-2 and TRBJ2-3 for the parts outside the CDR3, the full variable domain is GAGVSQSPSNKVTEKGKDVELRCDPISGHTALYWYRQSLGQGLEFLIYFQGNSAPDKSGLPSDRFSAERTGGSVSTLTIQRTQQEDSAVYLCASSLAPAGRSTDTQYFGPGTRLTVL.

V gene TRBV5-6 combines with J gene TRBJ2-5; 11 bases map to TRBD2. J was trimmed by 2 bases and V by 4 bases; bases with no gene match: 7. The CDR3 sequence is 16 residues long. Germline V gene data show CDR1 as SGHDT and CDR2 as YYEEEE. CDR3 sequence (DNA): TGTGCCAGCAGCCAGCAACTAGCGGGGGATCAAGAGACCCAGTACTTC. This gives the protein CASSQQLAGDQETQYF.

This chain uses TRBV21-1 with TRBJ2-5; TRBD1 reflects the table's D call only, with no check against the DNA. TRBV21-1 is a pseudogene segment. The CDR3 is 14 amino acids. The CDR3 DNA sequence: TGTGCCAGCAGTAGCAAAGGGCCTTGCAGGGATCAGTACTTC. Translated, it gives CASSSKGPCRDQYF.

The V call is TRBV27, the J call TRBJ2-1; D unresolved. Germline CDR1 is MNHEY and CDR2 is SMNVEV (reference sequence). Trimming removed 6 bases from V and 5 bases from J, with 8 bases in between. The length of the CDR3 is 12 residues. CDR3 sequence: CASRSHHNEQFF. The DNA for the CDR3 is TGTGCCAGCAGATCACATCACAATGAGCAGTTCTTC.

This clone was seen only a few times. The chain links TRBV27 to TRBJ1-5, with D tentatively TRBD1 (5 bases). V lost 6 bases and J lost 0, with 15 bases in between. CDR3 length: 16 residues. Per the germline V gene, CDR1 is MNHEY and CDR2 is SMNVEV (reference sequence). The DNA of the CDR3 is TGTGCCAGCAGACCAAGACAGATTTATAGCAATCAGCCCCAGCATTTT. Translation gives CASRPRQIYSNQPQHF.

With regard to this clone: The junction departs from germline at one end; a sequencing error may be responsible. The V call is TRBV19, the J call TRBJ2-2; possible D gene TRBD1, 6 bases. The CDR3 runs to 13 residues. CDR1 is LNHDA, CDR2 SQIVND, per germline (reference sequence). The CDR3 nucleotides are TGTGCCAGTAGTATACGGGACACCTGGGAGCTGTTTTTT. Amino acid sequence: CASSIRDTWELFF.

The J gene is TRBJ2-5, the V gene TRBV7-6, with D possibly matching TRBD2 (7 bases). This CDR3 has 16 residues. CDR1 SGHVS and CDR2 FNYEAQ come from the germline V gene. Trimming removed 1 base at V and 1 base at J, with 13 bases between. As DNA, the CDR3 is TGTGCCAGCAGCTTAGGGGAGGGCAGGGGCCAAGAGACCCAGTACTTC. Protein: CASSLGEGRGQETQYF.

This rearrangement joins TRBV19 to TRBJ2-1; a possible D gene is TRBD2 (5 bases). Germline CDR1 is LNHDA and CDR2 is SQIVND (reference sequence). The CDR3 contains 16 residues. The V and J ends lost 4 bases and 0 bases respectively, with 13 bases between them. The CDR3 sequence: CASSSYSESSYNEQFF. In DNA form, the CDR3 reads TGTGCCAGTAGTAGTTATAGCGAGAGCTCCTACAATGAGCAGTTCTTC.